What follows describes a single T cell receptor (beta chain). This specimen belongs to a study of blood T cell repertoires in COVID-19. Study-level background: Researchers got acute and convalescent COVID-19 samples from the United States, Italy and Spain. Sample material is recorded as cDNA or gDNA derived from T cells, B-cell-depleted T cells, or PBMCs.

In the source study's methods: Researchers report that nucleated cell counts were estimated from reference gene primer amplification. Profiling relied on immunoSEQ multiplex PCR, and the TCRdb table lists in-frame clones only, not all of them. The V and J calls and the clone size are those of that table, but D and trimming were determined from the DNA. The table shows approximately 210,000 clones, with less than 90% occurring only once. The CDR3 totals 15 residues. V was shortened by 8 bases and J by 3 bases, with 18 bases between the two germline ends. CDR1 is LNHDA, CDR2 SQIVND, per germline (reference sequence).

The clonotype comes from an older woman with active or convalescent COVID-19. Source material: peripheral blood. This chain uses TRBV19 with TRBJ2-3; a possible D gene is TRBD2 (7 bases). Written as DNA, the CDR3 is TGTGCCAGTCGGACTAGGGGGTCTCGGACAGATACGCAGTATTTT. Amino acid sequence: CASRTRGSRTDTQYF.